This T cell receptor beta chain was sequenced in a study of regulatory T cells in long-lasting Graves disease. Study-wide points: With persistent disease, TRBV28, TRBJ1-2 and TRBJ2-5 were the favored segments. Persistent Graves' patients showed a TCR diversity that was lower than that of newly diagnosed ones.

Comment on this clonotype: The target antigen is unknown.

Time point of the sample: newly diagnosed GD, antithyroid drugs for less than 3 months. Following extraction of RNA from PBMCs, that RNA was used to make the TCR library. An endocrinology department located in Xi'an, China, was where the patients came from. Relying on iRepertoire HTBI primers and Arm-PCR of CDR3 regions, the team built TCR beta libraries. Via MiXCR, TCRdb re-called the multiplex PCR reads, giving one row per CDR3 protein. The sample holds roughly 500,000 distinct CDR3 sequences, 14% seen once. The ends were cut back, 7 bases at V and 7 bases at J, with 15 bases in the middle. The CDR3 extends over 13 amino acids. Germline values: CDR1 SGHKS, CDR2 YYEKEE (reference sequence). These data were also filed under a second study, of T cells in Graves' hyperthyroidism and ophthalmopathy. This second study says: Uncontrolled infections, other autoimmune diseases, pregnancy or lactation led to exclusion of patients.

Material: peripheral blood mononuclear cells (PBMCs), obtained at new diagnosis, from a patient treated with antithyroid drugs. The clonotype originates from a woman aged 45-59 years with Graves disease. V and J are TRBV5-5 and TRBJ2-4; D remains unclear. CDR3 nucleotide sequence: TGTGCCAGCTCCGTCGATGGGGTTAACATTCAGTACTTC. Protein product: CASSVDGVNIQYF.